Below, one T cell receptor (beta chain) is given with its context. Its antigen is still unknown. There are 15 residues in the CDR3. Trimming removed 0 bases from V and 8 bases from J, with 15 bases in between. Germline CDR1 SGHRS, CDR2 YFSETQ. The data were obtained in a study of cytomegalovirus exposure and HLA in healthy donors. Study-wide context: In an early release, HLA-typed donors contributed tens of millions of unique TCR sequences.

Healthy bone marrow donors formed the donor group. With 60 Vbeta and 13 Jbeta primers, the PCR was carried out. TCRdb keeps only in-frame clones here, not all; method: immunoSEQ multiplex PCR. The sample lists around 120,000 clones, more than 70% occurring once. Points from the study as a whole: For most TCR sequences rarity was the rule, although some public TCRs occurred in many donors. V- and J-gene trimming in TCR beta was tied to a missense DCLRE1C variant by an analysis performed later.

Specimen: PBMCs. J is TRBJ2-1 and V is TRBV5-1, with D perhaps TRBD1 (5 bases). The receptor's source is a woman aged 50 to 65 in good health and CMV-seropositive. The DNA for the CDR3 is TGCGCCAGCAGCTTGGATGGCAGGGCGTGGGATGAGCAGTTCTTC. Protein sequence: CASSLDGRAWDEQFF.